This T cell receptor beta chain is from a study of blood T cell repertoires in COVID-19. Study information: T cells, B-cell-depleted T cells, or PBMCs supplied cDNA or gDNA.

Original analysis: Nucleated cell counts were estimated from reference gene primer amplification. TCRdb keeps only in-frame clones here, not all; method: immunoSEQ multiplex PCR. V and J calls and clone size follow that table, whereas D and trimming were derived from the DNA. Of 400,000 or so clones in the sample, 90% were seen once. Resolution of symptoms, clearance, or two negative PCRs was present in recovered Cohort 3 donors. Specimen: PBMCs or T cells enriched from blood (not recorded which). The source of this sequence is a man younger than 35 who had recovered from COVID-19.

CDR3 sequence reads: CASSLGWDRVDNEQFF. CDR3 DNA: TGCGCCAGCAGCTTGGGGTGGGACAGGGTTGACAATGAGCAGTTCTTC. The V and J genes are TRBV5-1 and TRBJ2-1, with TRBD1 identical over 9 bases. The junction had 6 bases not matched to a gene; V was cut back by 0 bases and J by 5 bases. This CDR3 contains 16 residues. Germline CDR1 SGHRS, CDR2 YFSETQ.